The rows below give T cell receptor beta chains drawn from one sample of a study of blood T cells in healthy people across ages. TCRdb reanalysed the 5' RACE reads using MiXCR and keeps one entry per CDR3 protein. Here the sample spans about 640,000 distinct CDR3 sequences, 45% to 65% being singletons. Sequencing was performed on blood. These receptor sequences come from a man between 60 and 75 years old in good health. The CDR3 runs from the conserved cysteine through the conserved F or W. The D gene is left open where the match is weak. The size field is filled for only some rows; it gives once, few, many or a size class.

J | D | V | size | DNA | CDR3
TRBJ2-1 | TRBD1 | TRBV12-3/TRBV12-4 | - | TGTGCCAGCAGTCCGGACAGGGCTTCCTACAATGAGCAGTTCTTC | CASSPDRASYNEQFF
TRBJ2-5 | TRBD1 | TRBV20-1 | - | TGCAGTGCTATAGTCCCGGGACAGGGGGAGACCCAGTACTTC | CSAIVPGQGETQYF
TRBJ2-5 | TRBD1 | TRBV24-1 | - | TGTGCCACCCCCGGGTGGGACAGCCAAGAGACCCAGTACTTC | CATPGWDSQETQYF
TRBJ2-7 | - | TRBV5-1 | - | TGCGCCAGCAGCGCCGAGACTAGGAGCTCCTACAATGAGCAGTACTTC | CASSAETRSSYNEQYF
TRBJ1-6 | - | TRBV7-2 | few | TGTGCCAGCAGCTTACGACGGAATAATTCACCCCTCCACTTT | CASSLRRNNSPLHF
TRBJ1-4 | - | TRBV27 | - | TGTGCCAGCATGTCGCAGGCTAATGAAAAACTGTTTTTT | CASMSQANEKLFF
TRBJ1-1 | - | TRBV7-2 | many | TGTGCCAGCAGCCCCCGGGGGGGTGGGAACACTGAAGCTTTCTTT | CASSPRGGGNTEAFF
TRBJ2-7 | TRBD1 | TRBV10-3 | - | TGTGCCATTTCGGGGGGACAGGGCTCCTACGAGCAGTACTTC | CAISGGQGSYEQYF
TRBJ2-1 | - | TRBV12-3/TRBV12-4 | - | TGTGCCAGCAGTCTCCCACTAGCTCCCGATGAGCAGTTCTTC | CASSLPLAPDEQFF
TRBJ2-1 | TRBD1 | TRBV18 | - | TGTGCCAGCTCACCCTCGACAGGGAACAATGAGCAGTTCTTC | CASSPSTGNNEQFF
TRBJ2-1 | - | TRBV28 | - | TGTGCCAGCACCGACCCAGGCAATGAGCAGTTCTTC | CASTDPGNEQFF
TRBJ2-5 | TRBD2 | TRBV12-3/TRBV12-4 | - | TGTGCCAGCAGTTGGGGTAGCGGGGGCCCACAAGAGACCCAGTACTTC | CASSWGSGGPQETQYF
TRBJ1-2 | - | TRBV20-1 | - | TGCAGTGCTAGAGTTGACAGACGTAACTATGGCTACACCTTC | CSARVDRRNYGYTF
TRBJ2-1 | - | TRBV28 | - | TGTGCCAGCCACGCGAGCTCCAACAATGAGCAGTTCTTC | CASHASSNNEQFF
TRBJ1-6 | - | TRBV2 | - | TGTGCCAGCAGATCAGGGCGGAATTCACCCCTCCACTTT | CASRSGRNSPLHF
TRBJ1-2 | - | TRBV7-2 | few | TGTGCCAGCAGTCGGGGGTTTGGCTATGGCTACACCTTC | CASSRGFGYGYTF
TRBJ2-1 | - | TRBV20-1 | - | TGCAGTGCAAAAGGCCGCACAGCCCTGGATGAGCAGTTCTTC | CSAKGRTALDEQFF
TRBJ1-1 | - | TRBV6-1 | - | TGTGCCAGCAGTGACCAAGGGATGGTGGACACTGAAGCTTTCTTT | CASSDQGMVDTEAFF
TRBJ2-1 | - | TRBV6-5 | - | TGTGCCAGCAGTTACCTTGGGAGCCGGGATGAGCAGTTCTTC | CASSYLGSRDEQFF
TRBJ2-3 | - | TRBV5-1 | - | TGCGCCAGCAGTCTGGGTAGCCTTAGCACAGATACGCAGTATTTT | CASSLGSLSTDTQYF
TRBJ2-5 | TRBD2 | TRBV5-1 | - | TGCGCCAGCAGCTTGGATTCTAGCGGGGGCCCGGGGACCCAGTACTTC | CASSLDSSGGPGTQYF
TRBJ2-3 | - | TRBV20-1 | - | TGCAGTGCCGCCGTGGGAGGGGGCGCCCCAGATACGCAGTATTTT | CSAAVGGGAPDTQYF
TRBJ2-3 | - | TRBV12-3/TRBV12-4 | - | TGTGCCAGCAGCGCGGCCGGGGATACGCAGTATTTT | CASSAAGDTQYF
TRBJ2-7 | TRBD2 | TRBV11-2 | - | TGTGCCTGCCAAACTAGCGGGCTCTTCTACGAGCAGTACTTC | CACQTSGLFYEQYF
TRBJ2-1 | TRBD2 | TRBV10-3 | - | TGTGCCACTGGACTAGCGGAGGGCTACAATGAGCAGTTCTTC | CATGLAEGYNEQFF
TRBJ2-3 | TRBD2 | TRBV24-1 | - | TGTGCCACCAGTGATTGGTCTAGCGGGTACACAGATACGCAGTATTTT | CATSDWSSGYTDTQYF
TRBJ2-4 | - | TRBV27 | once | TGTGCCAGCAGTTTATCGATAAATCTAGCCAAAAACATTCAGTACTTC | CASSLSINLAKNIQYF
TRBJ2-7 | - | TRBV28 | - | TGTGCCAGCGGCTTGGGGGCTCCCTCCTACGAGCAGTACTTC | CASGLGAPSYEQYF
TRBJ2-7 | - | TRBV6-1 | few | TGTGCCAGCAGCCGGAGGGAGCCAGGCGAGCAGTACTTC | CASSRREPGEQYF
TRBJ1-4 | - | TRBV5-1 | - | TGCGTCAGCGGCTTGGATTCAACTAATGAAAAACTGTTTTTT | CVSGLDSTNEKLFF
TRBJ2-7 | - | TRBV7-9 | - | TGTGCCAGCACCCTGGGGGGCTACGAGCAGTACTTC | CASTLGGYEQYF
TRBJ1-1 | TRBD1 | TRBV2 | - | TGTGCCATCGATACAGGGGGAGGGACTGAAGCTTTCTTT | CAIDTGGGTEAFF
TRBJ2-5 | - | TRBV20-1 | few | TGCAGTGCTAGCCCTCCGGGTAGCCTCCAAGAGACCCAGTACTTC | CSASPPGSLQETQYF
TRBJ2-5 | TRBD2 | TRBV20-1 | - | TGCAGTGCCAGTGGGGATGGGGGGGACGTCCAAGAGACCCAGTACTTC | CSASGDGGDVQETQYF
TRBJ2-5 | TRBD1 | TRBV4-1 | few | TGCGCCAGCAGCCCATGGACAGGGGGGGGCACCGAGACCCAGTACTTC | CASSPWTGGGTETQYF
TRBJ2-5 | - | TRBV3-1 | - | TGTGCCAGCAGCCAAGGTCGGTCAGAAGCAGAGACCCAGTACTTC | CASSQGRSEAETQYF
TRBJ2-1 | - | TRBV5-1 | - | TGCGCCAGCAGCTCGGGTCAGGTCTCCTACAATGAGCAGTTCTTC | CASSSGQVSYNEQFF
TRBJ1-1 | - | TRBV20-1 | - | TGCAGTGCTAACCCCGCGGCGGGACCGTCAAACACTGAAGCTTTCTTT | CSANPAAGPSNTEAFF
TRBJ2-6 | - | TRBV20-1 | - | TGCAGTGCTCCGGAGGGCAGGGGCACTGGGGTCAACGTCCTGACTTTC | CSAPEGRGTGVNVLTF
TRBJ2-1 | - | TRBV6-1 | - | TGTGCCAGTCGCGGACCTATCCCTCCCTACAATGAGCAGTTCTTC | CASRGPIPPYNEQFF
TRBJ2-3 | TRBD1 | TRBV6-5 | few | TGTGCCAGCAGTTCCCGGGACAGGGGTTCCCTCACAGATACGCAGTATTTT | CASSSRDRGSLTDTQYF
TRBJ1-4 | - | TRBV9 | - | TGTGCCAGCAGCCCCGGTGGGGCGGGGGATGAAAAACTGTTTTTT | CASSPGGAGDEKLFF
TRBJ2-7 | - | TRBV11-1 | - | TGTGCCAGCAGCTTAGCCGGGTCTTTGGGCGAGCAGTACTTC | CASSLAGSLGEQYF
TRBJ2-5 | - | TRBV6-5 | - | TGTGCCAGCAGTTACTCGTGGGACTCCCTAAGGGAAGAGCAGTACTTC | CASSYSWDSLREEQYF
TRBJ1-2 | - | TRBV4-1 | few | TGCGCCAGCAGCCAAGACGGTGGTGGCGGGAACTATGGCTACACCTTC | CASSQDGGGGNYGYTF
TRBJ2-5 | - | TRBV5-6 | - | TGTGCCAGCAGCTTGGACGCAAGAGAAGAGACCCAGTACTTC | CASSLDAREETQYF